What follows are 31 T cell receptor beta chains derived from one specimen sequenced in a study of blood T cells in healthy people across ages. A J-beta primer mix and a sample-barcoded 5' primer were used in a second PCR of about 6 to 12 cycles. One entry per CDR3 protein, called by TCRdb with MiXCR from the 5' RACE reads. Among around 1,000,000 distinct CDR3 sequences listed, less than 25% were seen once. This same sample was also part of a study on T cells of mothers and their children.

The material sequenced was blood. All receptors come from a girl aged 2 to 9 in good health.

This clonotype has more than one count but fewer than ten. This rearrangement joins TRBV28 to TRBJ1-2; D not resolved. The V end was cut by 3 bases, the J end by 4 bases, with 24 bases between. The CDR3 extends over 18 amino acids. Germline V CDR1 and CDR2: MDHEN, SYDVKM. The CDR3 protein is CASSFRFGSKMSGYGYTF. CDR3 nucleotides: TGTGCCAGCAGTTTTAGGTTTGGTTCCAAGATGAGCGGCTATGGCTACACCTTC.

The chain joins TRBV20-1 to TRBJ2-2, with 7 bases lining up with TRBD2. This CDR3 is built from 11 residues. Germline CDR1 reads DFQATT; CDR2 reads SNEGSKA (reference sequence). The CDR3 protein is CAGETSGELFF. CDR3 DNA sequence: TGCGCGGGAGAGACCTCCGGGGAGCTGTTTTTT.

This clonotype was counted between two and nine times. At one of its ends the junction is not consistent with the germline gene, which may arise from a read error. V usage is TRBV12-3 or TRBV12-4 and J usage is TRBJ2-1; tentative D call: TRBD2 (6 bases). The CDR3 runs to 17 residues. The CDR3 sequence: CAGSSITGGSLLNEQFF. The CDR3, as DNA: TGTGCCGGCAGTTCGATTACTGGGGGGTCCTTGTTGAATGAGCAGTTCTTC.

This clonotype was seen more than once but under ten times. The chain is built from TRBV12-3 or TRBV12-4 and TRBJ2-1; D unclear. The J call could be wrong; TRBJ2-7 is a better fit for the DNA end. This CDR3 has 12 amino acids. The DNA of the CDR3 is TGTGCCAGCAGTAAGGTCTCCTACGAGCAGTACTTC. Protein sequence: CASSKVSYEQYF.

The gene calls are TRBV12-3 or TRBV12-4 and TRBJ2-5; TRBD2 is a possible D gene (6 bases). The J call may be faulty, since TRBJ2-1 better matches the DNA end. CDR3 length equals 14 residues. This chain's CDR3 is CASSFKTRGNEQFF. CDR3 sequence (DNA): TGTGCCAGCAGTTTCAAGACTAGAGGGAATGAGCAGTTCTTC.

This rearrangement joins TRBV7-9 to TRBJ2-5; a possible D gene is TRBD2 (5 bases). The closer fit of TRBJ2-7 to the DNA end suggests the J call may be wrong. The CDR3 contains 14 residues. CDR1 is SEHNR and CDR2 is FQNEAQ in the germline V gene (reference sequence). In nucleotides, the CDR3 is TGTGCCAGCAGCCCCCGGGATTACTCCTACGAGCAGTACTTC. Encoded protein: CASSPRDYSYEQYF.

This clonotype appeared a few times. The genes are TRBV11-1 and TRBJ2-2, with 13 bases lining up with TRBD2. CDR3 size: 17 residues. Trimming at V came to 4 bases and at J to 4 bases, leaving 6 bases not matched to a gene. Germline V gene data show CDR1 as SGHAT and CDR2 as FQDESV (reference sequence). The CDR3 reads CASSSGGLAGITGELFF. CDR3 DNA sequence: TGTGCCAGCAGCTCAGGGGGACTAGCGGGGATCACCGGGGAGCTGTTTTTT.

This clonotype occurred a few times. The CDR3 nucleotides read TGTGCCAGCGGTTCCCCCACGGGACTAGCGGGAGTCACAGATACGCAGTATTTT. Translation: CASGSPTGLAGVTDTQYF. The rearrangement uses TRBV11-3 and TRBJ2-3; 14 positions agree with TRBD2. From germline, CDR1 is SGHNT and CDR2 YENEEA. V shed 8 bases and J 2 bases; nucleotides not matched to a gene: 12. The CDR3 is made up of 18 amino acids.

This clonotype was recorded many times. CDR3 protein: CASLGKFGTQYF. In DNA form, the CDR3 reads TGTGCCAGCCTTGGGAAGTTTGGGACCCAGTACTTC. The V call is TRBV3-1, the J call TRBJ2-5; D gene uncertain. The germline CDR1 and CDR2 sequences are LGHDT and YNNKEL (reference sequence). The CDR3 covers 12 residues. The V gene lost 8 bases and the J gene lost 7 bases, with 14 bases spanning the gap.

The CDR3 sequence is CASSYSRNVLEVSPLHF. CDR3 coding DNA: TGTGCCAGCAGTTACTCGAGGAACGTGTTGGAAGTCTCTCCCCTCCACTTT. This sequence joins TRBV6-5 and TRBJ1-6, with D unresolved. Per germline, CDR1 MNHEY and CDR2 SVGAGI. This CDR3 is 17 amino acids long. Trimming pared 0 bases from V and 13 bases from J, leaving 22 bases between.

The chain uses TRBV6-5 and TRBJ1-1; no clear D. The germline V gene encodes CDR1 MNHEY and CDR2 SVGAGI. Trimming left V 4 bases short and J 3 bases short, with 15 bases between. CDR3 length equals 15 residues. The CDR3 sequence: CASSSLGLEDTEAFF. The DNA of the CDR3 is TGTGCCAGCAGTTCCCTCGGGTTGGAGGACACTGAAGCTTTCTTT.

This chain connects TRBV28 to TRBJ1-6; D is possibly TRBD1 (5 bases). The V gene's germline CDR1 is MDHEN and CDR2 SYDVKM. The CDR3 is 10 residues long. The CDR3 nucleotides read TGTGCTACAGGACCCCCGCCCCTCCACTTT. Its translation is CATGPPPLHF.

The V and J genes are TRBV4-3 and TRBJ2-1, with D possibly matching TRBD1 (7 bases). There are 16 residues in the CDR3. Between the trimmed V and J ends, which lost 1 base and 4 bases, there was a span of 14 bases. CDR1 LGHNA and CDR2 YSLEER come from the germline V gene. The CDR3 DNA sequence: TGCGCCAGCAGCCAAGCAGGGGGGACAGAATACAATGAGCAGTTCTTC. Translated: CASSQAGGTEYNEQFF.

The chain employs TRBV3-1 and TRBJ1-2, with D possibly being TRBD1 (5 bases). The CDR3 has 14 amino acids. With 5 bases removed from V and 2 bases from J, the gap between germline ends came to 12 bases. From germline, CDR1 is LGHDT and CDR2 YNNKEL (reference sequence). CDR3 sequence: CASSDHQGNYGYTF. CDR3 sequence (DNA): TGTGCCAGCAGCGACCACCAGGGAAACTATGGCTACACCTTC.

There are a few counts of this clonotype. The rearrangement uses TRBV20-1 and TRBJ2-2; the D is unclear. Per germline, CDR1 DFQATT and CDR2 SNEGSKA (reference sequence). This CDR3 is built from 12 residues. Trimming left V 1 base short and J 4 bases short, with 4 bases between. CDR3: CSARGFTGELFF. The CDR3 nucleotides read TGCAGTGCTAGAGGGTTCACCGGGGAGCTGTTTTTT.

The chain has TRBV2 and TRBJ1-1, with TRBD1 identical over 8 bases. The germline V gene has CDR1 SNHLY and CDR2 FYNNEI. V dropped 5 bases and J dropped 4; count of bases not matched to a gene: 6. This CDR3 region has 14 residues. CDR3 sequence: CASSLYTGGTEAFF. The CDR3 coding sequence is TGTGCCAGCAGTCTTTACACAGGGGGCACTGAAGCTTTCTTT.

The chain carries TRBV29-1 and TRBJ2-5; TRBD2 is a possible D gene (6 bases). The J call may be wrong; the DNA end is better matched by TRBJ2-1. This CDR3 has 12 residues. Germline V gene sequence: CDR1 SQVTM, CDR2 ANQGSEA. The CDR3 region is CSVDLRGRIQFF. In DNA, the CDR3 is TGCAGCGTTGACCTCCGGGGGAGAATTCAGTTCTTC.

Here the CDR3 reads CASSLRGASGANVLTF. The DNA of the CDR3 is TGTGCCAGCAGCTTAAGAGGGGCTTCTGGGGCCAACGTCCTGACTTTC. This chain links TRBV7-3 with TRBJ2-6, with D perhaps given as TRBD1 or TRBD2 (5 bases each). CDR1 and CDR2 (germline): SGHTA, FQGTGA. Trimming took 1 base from V and 1 from J, leaving 8 bases between them. The CDR3 contains 16 residues.

CDR3 sequence (DNA): TGTGCCAGCAGCCCAGAGGGGACCTACGAGCAGTACTTC. Translation gives CASSPEGTYEQYF. The rearrangement uses TRBV7-9 and TRBJ2-5; D could derive from TRBD1 or TRBD2 (5 bases each). The J call may be mistaken, given a closer DNA end match to TRBJ2-7. Germline V gives CDR1 SEHNR, CDR2 FQNEAQ (reference sequence). CDR3 size: 13 residues.

This clonotype was picked up a small number of times. The genes are TRBV9 and TRBJ2-2, with D possibly being TRBD1 (6 bases). The CDR3 is 13 residues long. Germline V lookup: CDR1 SGDLS, CDR2 YYNGEE. Trimming left V 7 bases short and J 6 bases short, with 13 bases between. In DNA, the CDR3 is TGTGCCAGCTCGGACAGCGACCCCGGGGAGCTGTTTTTT. Translating gives CASSDSDPGELFF.

The sample holds a few counts of this clonotype. This chain joins TRBV7-3 and TRBJ2-5; a possible D gene is TRBD2 (7 bases). Near its end, the DNA agrees better with TRBJ2-1, so the J call may be wrong. The germline V gene has CDR1 SGHTA and CDR2 FQGTGA. This CDR3 spans 14 amino acids. CDR3: CASSLTGGQDEQFF. In DNA, the CDR3 is TGTGCCAGCAGCTTAACCGGGGGGCAGGATGAGCAGTTCTTC.

This clonotype occurred many times. The rearrangement joins TRBV28 to TRBJ1-1, with unresolved D. The CDR3 sequence is 11 residues long. Per germline, CDR1 MDHEN and CDR2 SYDVKM. V shed 6 bases and J shed 7 bases, with 9 bases lying between them. DNA for the CDR3: TGTGCCAGCAGCTTCGGGGTTGAAGCTTTCTTT. Residues: CASSFGVEAFF.

This clonotype was observed many times. This chain joins TRBV6-1 and TRBJ2-4; TRBD2 might be the D (6 bases). CDR3 size: 17 residues. V was pared by 7 bases and J by 0 bases, with 19 bases between. Germline CDR1 is MNHNS and CDR2 is SASEGT. The CDR3 loop is CASTEGLLFLAKNIQYF. CDR3 sequence (DNA): TGTGCCAGCACCGAGGGACTGTTATTTCTAGCCAAAAACATTCAGTACTTC.

The rearrangement links TRBV15 to TRBJ1-5, with D uncertain. The CDR3 is made up of 14 amino acids. Germline values: CDR1 LNHNV, CDR2 YYDKDF (reference sequence). Trimming shortened V by 2 bases and J by 2 bases, and 7 bases separated the two germline ends. The CDR3 loop reads CATSRRAGNQPQHF. The CDR3 DNA is TGTGCCACCAGCAGACGCGCAGGCAATCAGCCCCAGCATTTT.

The chain combines TRBV13 with TRBJ2-5; D is perhaps TRBD1 (6 bases). Near its end, the DNA agrees better with TRBJ2-1, so the J call may be wrong. The CDR3 spans 13 residues. Per germline, CDR1 PRHDT and CDR2 FYEKMQ (reference sequence). CDR3 region: CASTEKGGFEQFF. The CDR3 DNA is TGTGCCAGCACCGAAAAAGGGGGATTTGAGCAGTTCTTC.

This clonotype appeared a few times. For the CDR3, the DNA is TGTGCCAGCAGCGTTGGTAGTTGGAATGAGCAGTTCTTC. Translated: CASSVGSWNEQFF. The rearrangement links TRBV9 to TRBJ2-1; D not certain. The CDR3 sequence is 13 residues long. Germline-derived CDR1 and CDR2 are SGDLS and YYNGEE. V dropped 2 bases and J dropped 7 bases, with 10 bases sitting between them.

The chain uses TRBV7-2 and TRBJ1-4; TRBD1 aligns across 7 bases. Germline-derived CDR1 and CDR2 are SGHTA and FQGNSA. V shed 2 bases, J shed 7 bases, and the junction held 10 bases outside the gene matches. The CDR3 consists of 16 residues. CDR3 in DNA: TGTGCCAGCAGCTTACGAGGGGGCGGTTTTGTTGAAAAACTGTTTTTT. Translating it yields CASSLRGGGFVEKLFF.

The CDR3: CASSQDVMGLAKNIQYF. Written as DNA, the CDR3 is TGTGCCAGCAGCCAAGATGTTATGGGACTAGCCAAAAACATTCAGTACTTC. This chain links TRBV4-2 with TRBJ2-4; maybe TRBD2 (6 bases). Germline V gene data show CDR1 as LGHNA and CDR2 as YNFKEQ. With 0 bases removed from V and 0 bases from J, the gap between germline ends came to 12 bases. The CDR3 totals 17 residues.

This chain connects TRBV7-2 to TRBJ2-7; a weak D match, TRBD1 (6 bases). The CDR3 covers 13 residues. Between the trimmed V and J ends, which lost 3 bases and 3 bases, there was a span of 9 bases. The germline V gene encodes CDR1 SGHTA and CDR2 FQGNSA. CDR3 region: CASSFTGIYEQYF. The CDR3 DNA follows: TGTGCCAGCAGCTTCACAGGGATCTACGAGCAGTACTTC.

This clonotype was found a few times. V and J are TRBV5-1 and TRBJ2-7; 12 positions agree with TRBD2. Germline V gene lookup returns CDR1 SGHRS and CDR2 YFSETQ. The CDR3 totals 15 residues. V lost 0 bases, J lost 11 bases, and 9 bases stayed unmatched. CDR3 sequence reads: CASSLDPSGRAFEYF. CDR3 coding DNA: TGCGCCAGCAGCTTGGATCCTAGCGGGAGGGCCTTCGAGTACTTC.

The rearrangement uses TRBV12-3 or TRBV12-4 and TRBJ1-1; no firm D call. The ends were cut back, 5 bases at V and 1 base at J, with 14 bases in the middle. The CDR3 contains 15 residues. As DNA, the CDR3 is TGTGCCAGCAGTACAACCGGGATCGGGAACACTGAAGCTTTCTTT. It is translated as CASSTTGIGNTEAFF.